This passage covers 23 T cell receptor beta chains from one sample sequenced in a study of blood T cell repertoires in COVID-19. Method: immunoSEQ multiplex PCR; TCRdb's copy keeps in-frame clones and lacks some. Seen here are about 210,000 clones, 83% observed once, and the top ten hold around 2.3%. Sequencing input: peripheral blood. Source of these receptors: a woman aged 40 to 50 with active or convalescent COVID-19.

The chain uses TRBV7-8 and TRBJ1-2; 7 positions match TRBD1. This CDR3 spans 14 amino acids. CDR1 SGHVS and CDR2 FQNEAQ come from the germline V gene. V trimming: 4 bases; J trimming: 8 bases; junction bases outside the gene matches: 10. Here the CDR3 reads CASSYTGQAKGYTF. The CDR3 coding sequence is TGTGCCAGCAGCTACACCGGACAGGCAAAGGGCTACACCTTC. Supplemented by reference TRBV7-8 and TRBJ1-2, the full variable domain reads GAGVSQSPRYKVAKRGQDVALRCDPISGHVSLFWYQQALGQGPEFLTYFQNEAQLDKSGLPSDRFFAERPEGSVSTLKIQRTQQEDSAVYLCASSYTGQAKGYTFGSGTRLTVV.

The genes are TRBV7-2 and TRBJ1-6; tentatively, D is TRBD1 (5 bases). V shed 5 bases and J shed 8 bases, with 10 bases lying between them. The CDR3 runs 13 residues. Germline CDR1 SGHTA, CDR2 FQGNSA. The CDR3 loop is CASSEKGDSPLHF. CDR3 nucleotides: TGTGCCAGCAGCGAAAAAGGGGATTCACCCCTCCACTTT.

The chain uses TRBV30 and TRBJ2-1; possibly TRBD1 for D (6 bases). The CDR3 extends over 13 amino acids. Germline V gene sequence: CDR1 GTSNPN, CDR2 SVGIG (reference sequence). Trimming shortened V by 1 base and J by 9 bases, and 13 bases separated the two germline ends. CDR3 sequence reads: CAWSGTVSGEQFF. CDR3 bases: TGTGCCTGGAGTGGGACAGTTTCAGGTGAGCAGTTCTTC.

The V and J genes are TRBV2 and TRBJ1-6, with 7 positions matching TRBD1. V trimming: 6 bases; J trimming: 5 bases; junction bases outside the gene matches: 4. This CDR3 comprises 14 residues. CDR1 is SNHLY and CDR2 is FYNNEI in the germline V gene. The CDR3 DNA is TGTGCCAGCAGCAGGGACAGTAATAATTCACCCCTCCACTTT. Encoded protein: CASSRDSNNSPLHF.

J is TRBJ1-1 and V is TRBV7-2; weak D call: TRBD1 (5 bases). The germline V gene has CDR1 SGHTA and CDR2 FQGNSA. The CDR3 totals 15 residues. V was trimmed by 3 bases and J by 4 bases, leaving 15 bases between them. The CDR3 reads CASSFGGAGSTEAFF. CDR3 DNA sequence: TGTGCCAGCAGCTTCGGCGGGGCGGGGAGCACTGAAGCTTTCTTT.

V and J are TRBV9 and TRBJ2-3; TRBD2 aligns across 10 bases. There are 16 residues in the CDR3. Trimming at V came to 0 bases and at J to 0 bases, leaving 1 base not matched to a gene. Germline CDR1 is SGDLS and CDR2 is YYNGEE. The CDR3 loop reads CASSVGTSGSTDTQYF. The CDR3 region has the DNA TGTGCCAGCAGCGTAGGGACTAGCGGTAGCACAGATACGCAGTATTTT.

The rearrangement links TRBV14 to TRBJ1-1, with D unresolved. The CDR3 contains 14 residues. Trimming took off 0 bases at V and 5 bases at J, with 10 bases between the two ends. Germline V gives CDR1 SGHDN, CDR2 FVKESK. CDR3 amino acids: CASSQEVRFTEAFF. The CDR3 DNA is TGTGCCAGCAGCCAAGAGGTGCGTTTTACTGAAGCTTTCTTT.

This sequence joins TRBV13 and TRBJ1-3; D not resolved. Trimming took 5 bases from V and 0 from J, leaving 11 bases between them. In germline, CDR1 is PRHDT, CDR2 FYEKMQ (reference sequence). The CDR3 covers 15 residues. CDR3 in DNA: TGTGCCAGCAGCCTTACAGTGGACTCTGGAAACACCATATATTTT. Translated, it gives CASSLTVDSGNTIYF.

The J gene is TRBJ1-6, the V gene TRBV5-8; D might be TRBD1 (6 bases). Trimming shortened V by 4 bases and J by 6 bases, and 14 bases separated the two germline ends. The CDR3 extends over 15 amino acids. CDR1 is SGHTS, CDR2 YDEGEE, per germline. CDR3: CASSIQGGSNSPLHF. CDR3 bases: TGTGCCAGCAGCATACAAGGGGGAAGTAATTCACCCCTCCACTTT.

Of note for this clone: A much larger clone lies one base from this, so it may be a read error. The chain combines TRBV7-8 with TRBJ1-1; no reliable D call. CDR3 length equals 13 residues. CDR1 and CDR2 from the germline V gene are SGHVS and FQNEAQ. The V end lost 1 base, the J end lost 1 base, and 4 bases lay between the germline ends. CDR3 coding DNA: TGTGCCAGCAGCTTAGGGGCGAACACTGAAGCTTTCTTT. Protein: CASSLGANTEAFF.

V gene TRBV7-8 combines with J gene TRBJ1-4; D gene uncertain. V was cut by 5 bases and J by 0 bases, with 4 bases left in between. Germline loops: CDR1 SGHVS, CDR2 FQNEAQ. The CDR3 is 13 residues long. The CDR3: CASSPATNEKLFF. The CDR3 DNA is TGTGCCAGCAGCCCAGCAACTAATGAAAAACTGTTTTTT.

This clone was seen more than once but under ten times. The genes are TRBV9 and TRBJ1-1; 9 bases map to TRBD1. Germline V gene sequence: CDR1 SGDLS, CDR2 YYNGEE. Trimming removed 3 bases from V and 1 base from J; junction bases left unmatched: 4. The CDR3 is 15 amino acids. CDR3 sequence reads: CASSAGTGKNTEAFF. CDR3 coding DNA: TGTGCCAGCAGCGCCGGGACAGGGAAGAACACTGAAGCTTTCTTT.

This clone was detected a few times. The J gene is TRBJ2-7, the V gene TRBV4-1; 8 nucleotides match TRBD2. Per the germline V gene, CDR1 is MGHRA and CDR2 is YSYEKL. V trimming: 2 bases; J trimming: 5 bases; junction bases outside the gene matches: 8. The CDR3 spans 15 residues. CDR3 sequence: CASSQPGTRVNEQYF. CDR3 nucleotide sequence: TGCGCCAGCAGCCAACCCGGGACTAGAGTGAACGAGCAGTACTTC.

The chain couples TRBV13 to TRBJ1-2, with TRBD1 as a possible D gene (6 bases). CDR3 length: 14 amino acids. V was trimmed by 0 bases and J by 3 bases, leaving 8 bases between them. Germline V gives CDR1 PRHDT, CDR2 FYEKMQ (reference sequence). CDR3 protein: CASSLGTGHYGYTF. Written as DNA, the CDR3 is TGTGCCAGCAGCTTAGGGACAGGTCACTATGGCTACACCTTC. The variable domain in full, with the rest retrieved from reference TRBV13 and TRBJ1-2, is AAGVIQSPRHLIKEKRETATLKCYPIPRHDTVYWYQQGPGQDPQFLISFYEKMQSDKGSIPDRFSAQQFSDYHSELNMSSLELGDSALYFCASSLGTGHYGYTFGSGTRLTVV.

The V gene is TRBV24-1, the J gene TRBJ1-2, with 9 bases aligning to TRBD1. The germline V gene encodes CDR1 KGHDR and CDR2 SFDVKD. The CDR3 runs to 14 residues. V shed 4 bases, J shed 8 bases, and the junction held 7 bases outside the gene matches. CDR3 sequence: CATSEQQGARGYTF. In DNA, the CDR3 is TGTGCCACCAGTGAACAACAGGGGGCAAGGGGCTACACCTTC.

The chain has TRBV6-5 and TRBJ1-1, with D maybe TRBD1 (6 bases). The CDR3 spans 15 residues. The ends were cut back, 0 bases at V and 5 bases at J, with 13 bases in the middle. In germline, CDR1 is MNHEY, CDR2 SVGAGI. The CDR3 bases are TGTGCCAGCAGTTACTCGGGCAGGGGCGCAACTGAAGCTTTCTTT. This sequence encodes CASSYSGRGATEAFF.

CDR3 in DNA: TGTGCCAGCAAGTTTTTCCCAGCCGGACAGAACAATGAGCAGTTCTTC. Amino acids: CASKFFPAGQNNEQFF. The chain recombines TRBV27 with TRBJ2-1; a weak D match, TRBD1 (6 bases). Trimming took off 7 bases at V and 5 bases at J, with 21 bases between the two ends. The CDR3 length is 16 residues. The germline gives CDR1 MNHEY, CDR2 SMNVEV (reference sequence).

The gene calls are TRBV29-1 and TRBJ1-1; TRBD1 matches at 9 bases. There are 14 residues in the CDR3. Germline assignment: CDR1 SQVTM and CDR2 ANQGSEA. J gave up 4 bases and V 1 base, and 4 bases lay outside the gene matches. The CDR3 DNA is TGCAGCGTTGAAGCACAGGGGGCTAGCACTGAAGCTTTCTTT. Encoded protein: CSVEAQGASTEAFF.

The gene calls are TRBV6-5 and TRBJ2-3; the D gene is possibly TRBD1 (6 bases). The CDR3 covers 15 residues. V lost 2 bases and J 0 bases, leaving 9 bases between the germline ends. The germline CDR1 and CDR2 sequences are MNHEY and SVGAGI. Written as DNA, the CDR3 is TGTGCCAGCAGTTACGGACAGCCTAGCACAGATACGCAGTATTTT. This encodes CASSYGQPSTDTQYF.

The CDR3 region is CASSLALRGEQYF. The CDR3 DNA is TGTGCCAGCAGCTTGGCCTTAAGGGGCGAGCAGTACTTC. The chain recombines TRBV5-8 with TRBJ2-7, with TRBD1 as a possible D gene (5 bases). Per the germline V gene, CDR1 is SGHTS and CDR2 is YDEGEE. The V end was cut by 0 bases, the J end by 6 bases, with 10 bases between. The CDR3 has 13 residues.

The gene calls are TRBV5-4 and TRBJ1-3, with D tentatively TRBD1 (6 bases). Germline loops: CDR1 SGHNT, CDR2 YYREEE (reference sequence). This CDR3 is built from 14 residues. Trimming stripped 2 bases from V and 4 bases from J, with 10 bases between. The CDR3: CASSFTGSGNTIYF. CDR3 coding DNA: TGTGCCAGCAGCTTCACAGGGTCAGGAAACACCATATATTTT. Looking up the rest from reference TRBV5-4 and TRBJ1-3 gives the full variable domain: ETGVTQSPTHLIKTRGQQVTLRCSSQSGHNTVSWYQQALGQGPQFIFQYYREEENGRGNFPPRFSGLQFPNYSSELNVNALELDDSALYLCASSFTGSGNTIYFGEGSWLTVV.

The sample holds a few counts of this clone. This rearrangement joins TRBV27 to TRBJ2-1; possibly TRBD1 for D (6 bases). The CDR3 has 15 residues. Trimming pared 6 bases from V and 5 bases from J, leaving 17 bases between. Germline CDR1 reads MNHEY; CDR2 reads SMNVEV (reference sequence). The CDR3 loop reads CASRTTGQGNNEQFF. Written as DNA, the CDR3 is TGTGCCAGCAGGACTACGGGTCAGGGGAACAATGAGCAGTTCTTC.

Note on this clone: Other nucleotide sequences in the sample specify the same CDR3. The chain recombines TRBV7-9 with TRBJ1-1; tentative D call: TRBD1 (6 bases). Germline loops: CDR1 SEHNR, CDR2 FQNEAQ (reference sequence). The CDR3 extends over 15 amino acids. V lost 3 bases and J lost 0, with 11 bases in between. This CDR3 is CASSFEQGMNTEAFF. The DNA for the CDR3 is TGTGCCAGCAGCTTTGAACAGGGAATGAACACTGAAGCTTTCTTT.